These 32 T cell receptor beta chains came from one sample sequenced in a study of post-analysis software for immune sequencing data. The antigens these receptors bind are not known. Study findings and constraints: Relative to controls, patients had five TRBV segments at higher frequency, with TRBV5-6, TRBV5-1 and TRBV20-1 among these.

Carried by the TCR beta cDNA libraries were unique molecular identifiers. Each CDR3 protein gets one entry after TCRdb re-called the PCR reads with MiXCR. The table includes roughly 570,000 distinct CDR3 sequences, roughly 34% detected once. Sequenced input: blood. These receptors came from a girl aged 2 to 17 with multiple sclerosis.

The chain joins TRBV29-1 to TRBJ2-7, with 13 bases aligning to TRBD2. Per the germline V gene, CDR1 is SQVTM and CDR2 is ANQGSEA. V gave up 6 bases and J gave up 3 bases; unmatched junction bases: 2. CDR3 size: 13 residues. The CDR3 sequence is CSVRTSGSYEQYF. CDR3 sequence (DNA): TGCAGCGTCCGGACTAGCGGGAGCTACGAGCAGTACTTC.

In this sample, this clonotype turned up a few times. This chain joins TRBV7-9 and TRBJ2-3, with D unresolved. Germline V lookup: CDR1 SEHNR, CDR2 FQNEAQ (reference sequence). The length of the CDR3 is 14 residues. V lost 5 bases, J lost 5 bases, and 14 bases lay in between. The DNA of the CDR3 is TGTGCCAGCAGCCACCCCCCCAGCCGAGATACGCAGTATTTT. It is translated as CASSHPPSRDTQYF.

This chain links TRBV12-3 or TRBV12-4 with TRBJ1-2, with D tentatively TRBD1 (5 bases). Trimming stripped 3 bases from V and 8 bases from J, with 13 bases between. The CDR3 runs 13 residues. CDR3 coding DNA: TGTGCCAGCAGTTTGGGGGGGACGGCCGGCTACACCTTC. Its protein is CASSLGGTAGYTF.

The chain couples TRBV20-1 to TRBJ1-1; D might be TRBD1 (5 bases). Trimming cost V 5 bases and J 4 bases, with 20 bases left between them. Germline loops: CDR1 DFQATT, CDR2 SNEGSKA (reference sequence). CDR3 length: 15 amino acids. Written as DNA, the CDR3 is TGCAGTGCTGGAAGGCACCGGGACGCCCCCACTGAAGCTTTCTTT. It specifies CSAGRHRDAPTEAFF.

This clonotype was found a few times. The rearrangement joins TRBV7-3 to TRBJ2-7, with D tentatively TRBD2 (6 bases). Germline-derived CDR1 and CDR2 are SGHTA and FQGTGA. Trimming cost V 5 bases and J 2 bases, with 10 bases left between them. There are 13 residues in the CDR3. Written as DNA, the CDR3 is TGTGCCAGCAGCAAGGGAGGCGCCTACGAGCAGTACTTC. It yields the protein CASSKGGAYEQYF. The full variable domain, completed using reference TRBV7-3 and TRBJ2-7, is GAGVSQTPSNKVTEKGKYVELRCDPISGHTALYWYRQSLGQGPEFLIYFQGTGAADDSGLPNDRFFAVRPEGSVSTLKIQRTERGDSAVYLCASSKGGAYEQYFGPGTRLTVT.

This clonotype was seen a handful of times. In DNA form, the CDR3 reads TGCAGCGTTGAGGGGGCGACAGATACGCAGTATTTT. Amino acid sequence: CSVEGATDTQYF. This chain uses TRBV29-1 with TRBJ2-3, with D perhaps matching TRBD1 (6 bases). The germline V gene encodes CDR1 SQVTM and CDR2 ANQGSEA. The CDR3 spans 12 residues. The V and J ends lost 3 bases and 3 bases respectively, with 7 bases between them.

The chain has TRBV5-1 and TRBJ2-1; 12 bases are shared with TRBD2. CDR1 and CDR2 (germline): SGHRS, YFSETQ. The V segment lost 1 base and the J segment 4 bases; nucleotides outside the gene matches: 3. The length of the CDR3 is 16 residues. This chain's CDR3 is CASSLPGLAGYNEQFF. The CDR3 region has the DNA TGCGCCAGCAGCTTGCCGGGACTAGCGGGTTACAATGAGCAGTTCTTC.

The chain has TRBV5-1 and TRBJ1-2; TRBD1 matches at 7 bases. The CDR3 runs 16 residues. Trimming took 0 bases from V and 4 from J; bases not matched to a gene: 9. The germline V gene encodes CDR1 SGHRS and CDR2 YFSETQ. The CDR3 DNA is TGCGCCAGCAGCTTGGCCCCGAACAGGGGACCCTATGGCTACACCTTC. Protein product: CASSLAPNRGPYGYTF.

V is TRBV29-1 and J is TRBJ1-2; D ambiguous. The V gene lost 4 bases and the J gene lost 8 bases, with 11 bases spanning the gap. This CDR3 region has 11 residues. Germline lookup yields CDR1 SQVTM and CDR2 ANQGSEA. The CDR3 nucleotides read TGCAGCGTTGTCGGCGCGGACGGCTACACCTTC. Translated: CSVVGADGYTF.

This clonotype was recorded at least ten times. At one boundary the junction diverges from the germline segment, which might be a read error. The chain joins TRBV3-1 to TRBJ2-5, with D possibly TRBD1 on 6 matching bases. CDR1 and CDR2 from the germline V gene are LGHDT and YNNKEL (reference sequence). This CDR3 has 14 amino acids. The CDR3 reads CASSQEGGQETQYF. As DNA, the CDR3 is TGCGCCAGCAGCCAAGAAGGGGGCCAAGAGACCCAGTACTTC.

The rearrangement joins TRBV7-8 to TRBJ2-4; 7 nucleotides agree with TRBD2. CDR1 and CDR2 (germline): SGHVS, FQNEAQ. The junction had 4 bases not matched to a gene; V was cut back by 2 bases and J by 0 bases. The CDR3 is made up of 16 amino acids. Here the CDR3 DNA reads TGTGCCAGCAGCTTATCGGGGGGTTTAGCCAAAAACATTCAGTACTTC. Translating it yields CASSLSGGLAKNIQYF.

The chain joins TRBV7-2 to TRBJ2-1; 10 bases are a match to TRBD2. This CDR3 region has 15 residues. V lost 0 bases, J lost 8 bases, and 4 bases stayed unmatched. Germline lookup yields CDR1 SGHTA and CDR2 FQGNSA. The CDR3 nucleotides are TGTGCCAGCAGCTTAGCGCAACTAGCGGGGTATGAGCAGTTCTTC. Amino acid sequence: CASSLAQLAGYEQFF. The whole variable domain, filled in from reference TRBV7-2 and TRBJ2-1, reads GAGVSQSPSNKVTEKGKDVELRCDPISGHTALYWYRQSLGQGLEFLIYFQGNSAPDKSGLPSDRFSAERTGGSVSTLTIQRTQQEDSAVYLCASSLAQLAGYEQFFGPGTRLTVL.

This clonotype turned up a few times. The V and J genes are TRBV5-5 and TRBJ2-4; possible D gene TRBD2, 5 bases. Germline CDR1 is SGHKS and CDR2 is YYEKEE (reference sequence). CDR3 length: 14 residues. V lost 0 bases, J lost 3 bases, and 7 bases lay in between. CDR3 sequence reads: CASSLGGVKNIQYF. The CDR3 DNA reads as TGTGCCAGCAGCTTGGGGGGAGTCAAAAACATTCAGTACTTC.

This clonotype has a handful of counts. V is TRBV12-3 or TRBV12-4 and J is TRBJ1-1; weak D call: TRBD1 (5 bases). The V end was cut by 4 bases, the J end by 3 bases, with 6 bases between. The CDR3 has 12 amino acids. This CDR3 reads CASSSTDTEAFF. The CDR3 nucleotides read TGTGCCAGCAGTTCGACAGACACTGAAGCTTTCTTT.

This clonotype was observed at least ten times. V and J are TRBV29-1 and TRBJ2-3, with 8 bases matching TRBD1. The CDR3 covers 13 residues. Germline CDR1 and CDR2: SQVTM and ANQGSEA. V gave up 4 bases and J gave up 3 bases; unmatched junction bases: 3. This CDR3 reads CSVGNRGTDTQYF. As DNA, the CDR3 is TGCAGCGTTGGGAACAGGGGGACAGATACGCAGTATTTT.

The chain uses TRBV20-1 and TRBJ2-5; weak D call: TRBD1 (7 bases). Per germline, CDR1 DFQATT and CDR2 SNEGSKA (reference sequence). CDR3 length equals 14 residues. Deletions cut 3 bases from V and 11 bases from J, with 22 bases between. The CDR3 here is CSASVGRGAREQYF. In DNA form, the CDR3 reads TGCAGTGCTAGTGTCGGCAGGGGGGCTAGGGAGCAGTACTTC.

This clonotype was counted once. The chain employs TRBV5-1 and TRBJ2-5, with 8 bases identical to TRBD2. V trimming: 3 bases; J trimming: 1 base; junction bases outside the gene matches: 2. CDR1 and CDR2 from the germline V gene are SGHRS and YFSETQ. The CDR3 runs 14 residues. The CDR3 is CASSYGTSQETQYF. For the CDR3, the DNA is TGCGCCAGCAGCTACGGGACTAGCCAAGAGACCCAGTACTTC.

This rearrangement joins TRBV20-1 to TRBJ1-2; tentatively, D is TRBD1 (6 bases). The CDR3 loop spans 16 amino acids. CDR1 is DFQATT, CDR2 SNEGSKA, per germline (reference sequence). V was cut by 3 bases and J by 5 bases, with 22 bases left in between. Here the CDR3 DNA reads TGCAGTGCTAGTCCAGCTCCAGGGGCCTGGGTTTATGGCTACACCTTC. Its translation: CSASPAPGAWVYGYTF.

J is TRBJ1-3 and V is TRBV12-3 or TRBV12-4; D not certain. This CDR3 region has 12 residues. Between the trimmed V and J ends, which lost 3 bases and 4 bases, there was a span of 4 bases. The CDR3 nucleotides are TGTGCCAGCAGTTTTACCGGAAACACCATATATTTT. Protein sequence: CASSFTGNTIYF.

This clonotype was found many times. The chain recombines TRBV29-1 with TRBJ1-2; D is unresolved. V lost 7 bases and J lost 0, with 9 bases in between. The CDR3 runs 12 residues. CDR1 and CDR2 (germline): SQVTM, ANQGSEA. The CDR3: CSATGSNYGYTF. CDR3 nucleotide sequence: TGCAGCGCCACCGGGTCTAACTATGGCTACACCTTC.

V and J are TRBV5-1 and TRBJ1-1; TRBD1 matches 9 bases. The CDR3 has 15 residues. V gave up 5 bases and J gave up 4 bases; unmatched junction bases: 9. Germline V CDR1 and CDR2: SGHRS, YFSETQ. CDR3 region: CASSFGGQGGTEAFF. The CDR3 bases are TGCGCCAGCAGTTTTGGGGGACAGGGCGGCACTGAAGCTTTCTTT.

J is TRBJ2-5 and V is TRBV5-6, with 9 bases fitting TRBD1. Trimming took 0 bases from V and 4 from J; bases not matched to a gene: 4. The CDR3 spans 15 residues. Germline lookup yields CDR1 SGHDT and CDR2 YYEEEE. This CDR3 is CASSLGDREGETQYF. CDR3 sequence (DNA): TGTGCCAGCAGCTTGGGGGACAGGGAGGGAGAGACCCAGTACTTC.

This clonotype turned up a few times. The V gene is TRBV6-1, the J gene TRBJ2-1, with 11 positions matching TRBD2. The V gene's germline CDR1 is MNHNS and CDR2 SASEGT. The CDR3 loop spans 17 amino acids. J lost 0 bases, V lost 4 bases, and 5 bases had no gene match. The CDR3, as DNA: TGTGCCAGCAGTGTAGCTAGCGGGGGGCACTCCTACAATGAGCAGTTCTTC. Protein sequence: CASSVASGGHSYNEQFF.

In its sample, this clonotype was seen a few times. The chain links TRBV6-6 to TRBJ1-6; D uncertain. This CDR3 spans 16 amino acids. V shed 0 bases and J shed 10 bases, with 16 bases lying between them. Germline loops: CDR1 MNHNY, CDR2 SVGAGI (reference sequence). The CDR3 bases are TGTGCCAGCAGTTACTCGAAAAGGCAGTCTTGGTCACCCCTCCACTTT. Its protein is CASSYSKRQSWSPLHF.

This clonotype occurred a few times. The CDR3 reads CASSPLNNQPQHF. CDR3 DNA: TGTGCCAGCAGCCCGCTCAACAATCAGCCCCAGCATTTT. This chain uses TRBV6-5 with TRBJ1-5; the D is unclear. Trimming shortened V by 6 bases and J by 3 bases, and 9 bases separated the two germline ends. The CDR3 is 13 amino acids. Germline CDR1 MNHEY, CDR2 SVGAGI.

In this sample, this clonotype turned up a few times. This CDR3 reads CASTPSYEQYF. As DNA, the CDR3 is TGTGCCAGCACCCCTTCCTACGAGCAGTACTTC. The chain recombines TRBV6-7 with TRBJ2-7, with unresolved D. TRBV6-7 is designated an ORF whose function remains uncertain. The CDR3 has 11 amino acids. Trimming pared 7 bases from V and 1 base from J, leaving 5 bases between.

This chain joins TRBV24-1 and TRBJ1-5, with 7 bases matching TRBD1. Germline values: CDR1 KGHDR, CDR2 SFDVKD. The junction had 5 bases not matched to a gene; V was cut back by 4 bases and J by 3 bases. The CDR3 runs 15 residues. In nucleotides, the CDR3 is TGTGCCACCAGTGACGTGGGACAGCCCAATCAGCCCCAGCATTTT. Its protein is CATSDVGQPNQPQHF.

In DNA form, the CDR3 reads TGTGCCAGCAGCTATGACCGACAGGGAATGAACACTGAAGCTTTCTTT. Translated, it gives CASSYDRQGMNTEAFF. The chain has TRBV6-6 and TRBJ1-1; 7 positions match TRBD1. This CDR3 region has 16 residues. Looked up from germline, CDR1 is MNHNY and CDR2 is SVGAGI (reference sequence). Trimming cost V 6 bases and J 0 bases; bases outside gene matches: 10.

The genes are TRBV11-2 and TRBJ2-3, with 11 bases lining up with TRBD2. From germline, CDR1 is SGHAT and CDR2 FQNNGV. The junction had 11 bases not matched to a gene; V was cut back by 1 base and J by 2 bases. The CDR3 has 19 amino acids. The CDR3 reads CASSLGPSGGRYLTDTQYF. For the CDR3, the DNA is TGTGCCAGCAGCTTAGGCCCTAGCGGGGGGCGATACCTCACAGATACGCAGTATTTT.

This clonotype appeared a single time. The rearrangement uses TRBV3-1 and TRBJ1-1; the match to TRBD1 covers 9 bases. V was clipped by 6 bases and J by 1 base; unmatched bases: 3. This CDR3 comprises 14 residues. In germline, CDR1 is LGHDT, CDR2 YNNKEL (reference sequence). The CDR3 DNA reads TGTGCCAGCAGACCACAGGGGGCGAACACTGAAGCTTTCTTT. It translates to CASRPQGANTEAFF.

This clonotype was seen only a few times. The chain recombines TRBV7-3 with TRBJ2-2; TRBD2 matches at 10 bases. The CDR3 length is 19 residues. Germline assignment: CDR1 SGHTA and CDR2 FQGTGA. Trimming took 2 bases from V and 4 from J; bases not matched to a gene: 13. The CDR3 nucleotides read TGTGCCAGCAGCTTATTTTCGGTCGGTCTAGCGGGGGCCACCGGGGAGCTGTTTTTT. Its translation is CASSLFSVGLAGATGELFF.

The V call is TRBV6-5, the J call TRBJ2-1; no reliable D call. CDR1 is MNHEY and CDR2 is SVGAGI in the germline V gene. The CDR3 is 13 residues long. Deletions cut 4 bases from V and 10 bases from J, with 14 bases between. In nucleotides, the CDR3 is TGTGCCAGCAGTTCTCCCATAGCCGGGGAGCAGTTCTTC. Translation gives CASSSPIAGEQFF.